This TCR beta chain was retrieved from a study of CD8+ T cells in alopecia areata (dated by TCRdb to 2016 to 2018). About the full investigation: The treated patients, all with moderate-to-severe alopecia areata, were enrolled in an open-label pilot trial of oral tofacitinib given at 5 to 10 mg twice daily. Tofacitinib was administered for 6 to 18 months, and 6 months of follow-up off drug were then conducted to assess delayed response and recurrence. For the treated patients, the SALT score, which quantifies what percentage of scalp surface area is affected, served as the measure of disease severity. The study used high-throughput TCRbeta sequencing to examine T cell clonal expansion in alopecia areata, in both the C3H/HeJ mouse model and human patients. Scalp tissue and sorted CD4+ and CD8+ peripheral blood T cells from patchy and totalis/universalis alopecia areata patients and from healthy controls were covered by human TCRbeta sequencing. Tofacitinib-treated patients had biopsies at baseline and at 4 and 24 weeks of treatment, with a later scalp biopsy in several patients. Scalp clonality was compared among normal scalp (n=4), patchy alopecia areata scalp (n=8), and alopecia totalis/universalis scalp (n=8). RNA came from the PAXgene miRNA kit for fixed scalp, the miRNeasy kit for PBMCs, and the RNeasy kit for mouse skin. Amplification of TCRbeta CDR3 regions was done by immunoSEQ multiplex PCR using 35 Vbeta forward primers and 13 Jbeta reverse primers.

As concerns this clone: Its antigen is currently not known. Base qualities are not recorded, but no much larger clone differs from it by a single base.

According to the germline V gene (reference sequence), CDR1 reads SEHNR and CDR2 reads FQNEAQ. Germline trimming amounts to 8 bases on V and 14 bases on J, with 10 as the count of junction bases outside the gene matches. Measured from the cysteine to the phenylalanine, the CDR3 is 12 residues long. Just CDR3 DNA is preserved here, 36 bases in frame from base 1. This sample's time point label indicates: 20 to 30 weeks on oral tofacitinib. The treatment or condition label on this specimen signifies: oral pan-JAK inhibitor, 5-10 mg twice daily. Lesional scalp punch biopsies and peripheral blood were collected from alopecia areata patients. PBMCs were isolated by density centrifugation and stained for CD3, CD4 and CD8, after which CD4+ and CD8+ T cells were sorted on a FACSAria. The paper as a whole reports these results and caveats: Shared TCR sequences between patients were less evident than in mice, which may be partly attributable to HLA diversity in the patient population. Higher clonality and more expanded CD8+ clones were observed in lesional scalp than in normal scalp, particularly in alopecia totalis/universalis, a finding suggestive of antigenic drive. Many expanded lesional clones persisted in scalp and blood during tofacitinib treatment, which may partly explain relapse after stopping treatment. Because the treated cohort was small and had just a single nonresponder, larger studies are needed to establish links between baseline CD8+ expansion and response. With tofacitinib, both scalp clonality and the number of expanded CD8+ clones among the top 100 scalp clones went down significantly. Unlike mouse skin, which is dominated by gammadelta T cells, normal human skin has resident alphabeta T cells that are also sequenced, and this complicates analysis of the scalp TCR repertoire.

The receptor library was made with the immunoSEQ multiplex PCR assay. For TCR sequencing, RNA was extracted from every sample and reverse transcribed into cDNA to serve as template. First-strand cDNA was synthesized with SuperScript III using a 2:1 mix of oligo-dT and random hexamers. Amplification bias was assessed with a synthetic immune receptor repertoire, and residual bias was removed computationally. On the study's bioinformatics: After raw reads were preprocessed to remove errors, the CDR3 was defined following IMGT conventions as running from the conserved cysteine to phenylalanine. Clonality was computed by normalizing Shannon entropy by log2 of the number of productive unique TCRs and subtracting the result from 1. Scalp TCRbeta sequences were cross-referenced with sorted blood CD4 and CD8 repertoires so that the CD4 or CD8 identity of scalp clones could be inferred. TCRdb provides this immuneACCESS table in a form limited to in-frame rearrangements. Some clones are lacking; in checked studies, under half of them reflect an unresolved V gene, and why the rest are absent is not known. V, J and clone size were drawn from that table, and D and trimming were deduced from the DNA. This sample has about 200,000 clones in its table, and roughly 64% of those were observed once. 5.5% of the sample belongs to the ten largest clones.

This receptor was obtained from a human donor with alopecia areata. The chain is made from TRBV7-9 and TRBJ2-1, with 9 junctional bases fitting TRBD1. The starting material was CD4+ T cells sorted from blood, obtained at week 24, from a patient treated with tofacitinib. The nucleotide sequence is given as TGTGCCAGCTCAACGGGGACAGGGAGTGAGTTCTTC. Translated, this gives CASSTGTGSEFF.